This TCR beta chain was recorded in a study of T cells after yellow fever vaccination. The study, taken as a whole, reports: Among all clonotypes, a small share was observed in both CD4 and CD8 compartments. Boosting was followed by the reappearance of most primary-vaccination clones (approximately 95% CD4, 85% to 90% CD8).

TCRdb reprocessed the 5' RACE reads via MiXCR and lists one record per CDR3 protein. The table lists some 560,000 distinct CDR3 sequences, under 25% of them singletons. Per the germline V gene, CDR1 is DFQATT and CDR2 is SNEGSKA (reference sequence). With V trimmed by 3 bases and J by 4 bases, 5 bases remained unmatched. The CDR3 covers 13 residues. This clonotype was seen a handful of times. Its antigen is still unknown. The TCR was taken from a man aged 25 to 40 who received the YFV17D yellow fever vaccine. This chain connects TRBV20-1 to TRBJ1-1; 7 nucleotides agree with TRBD1. The sequencing here drew on PBMCs, taken 15 days after the yellow fever booster vaccination. The chain's CDR3 is CSASRGRGTEAFF. The CDR3 DNA is TGCAGTGCTAGTAGGGGGCGTGGCACTGAAGCTTTCTTT.